The 26 T cell receptor beta chains listed next were all sequenced from one sample in a study of a mutant IDH1 vaccine in newly diagnosed glioma. As for time point: baseline, week 1 (first vaccination visit). As to treatment: pre-vaccination baseline after standard-of-care therapy. Sequenced by immunoSEQ multiplex PCR; TCRdb stores in-frame clones only, minus some. Here the sample spans over 45,000 clones, approximately 91% being singletons. The specimen was PBMCs, collected from a glioma patient treated with radiotherapy, temozolomide or both. The origin of the receptors is a man aged 45-60 years with glioma.

CDR3 region: CASSFGTDYEQYF. In DNA form, the CDR3 reads TGTGCCAGCAGTTTCGGGACAGATTACGAGCAGTACTTC. The chain carries TRBV5-6 and TRBJ2-7; 7 nucleotides align to TRBD1. J was trimmed by 4 bases and V by 5 bases; bases with no gene match: 6. The germline V gene encodes CDR1 SGHDT and CDR2 YYEEEE. The CDR3 loop spans 13 amino acids.

CDR3 in DNA: TGTGCCAGCAGCCCGGGACTAGCGGGGAACGAGCAGTACTTC. It yields the protein CASSPGLAGNEQYF. This rearrangement joins TRBV5-5 to TRBJ2-7; 13 bases are shared with TRBD2. The germline V gene encodes CDR1 SGHKS and CDR2 YYEKEE (reference sequence). V lost 4 bases and J lost 5; bases outside the gene matches: 3. The CDR3 extends over 14 amino acids.

This rearrangement joins TRBV7-9 to TRBJ2-1; D may match TRBD1 or TRBD2 (5 bases each). The length of the CDR3 is 15 residues. Germline V CDR1 and CDR2: SEHNR, FQNEAQ (reference sequence). Trimming stripped 5 bases from V and 3 bases from J, with 14 bases between. The CDR3 nucleotides are TGTGCCAGCAGCCTATGGGGGACCCGCTACAATGAGCAGTTCTTC. Translated, it gives CASSLWGTRYNEQFF.

The CDR3 DNA is TGTGCCAGCAGCTCTGCACCGGGACAGGGGGACTTGGGAGCTTTCTTT. It encodes CASSSAPGQGDLGAFF. The chain links TRBV28 to TRBJ1-1; 11 bases agree with TRBD1. Germline V gives CDR1 MDHEN, CDR2 SYDVKM. This CDR3 region has 16 residues. J was trimmed by 10 bases and V by 6 bases; bases with no gene match: 16.

The CDR3 reads CASSLDPTGGYEQYF. CDR3 nucleotide sequence: TGTGCCAGCAGCTTAGACCCGACAGGGGGCTACGAGCAGTACTTC. The rearrangement joins TRBV11-2 to TRBJ2-7; TRBD1 agrees at 9 bases. This CDR3 region has 15 residues. With 0 bases clipped from V and 3 bases from J, the junction kept 3 bases outside the gene matches. CDR1 is SGHAT, CDR2 FQNNGV, per germline.

The chain uses TRBV30 and TRBJ1-3, with 8 bases fitting TRBD1. J was trimmed by 2 bases and V by 2 bases; bases with no gene match: 8. The CDR3 extends over 16 amino acids. The V gene's germline CDR1 is GTSNPN and CDR2 SVGIG (reference sequence). The CDR3 sequence: CAWSRTGIKPGNTIYF. Written as DNA, the CDR3 is TGTGCCTGGAGTAGGACAGGGATAAAACCTGGAAACACCATATATTTT.

This clone was observed a single time. The chain links TRBV4-1 to TRBJ1-5; D not resolved. Germline CDR1 reads MGHRA; CDR2 reads YSYEKL. CDR3 length equals 15 residues. Trimming cost V 0 bases and J 5 bases, with 11 bases left between them. This CDR3 reads CASSQESQRHQPQHF. CDR3 nucleotide sequence: TGCGCCAGCAGCCAAGAGAGTCAGAGACATCAGCCCCAGCATTTT.

The chain has TRBV25-1 and TRBJ2-1, with D possibly TRBD2 on 6 matching bases. The germline V and J ends were trimmed by 5 bases and 8 bases, with 13 bases remaining between them. The CDR3 has 13 amino acids. Germline CDR1 and CDR2: MGHDK and SYGVNS. DNA for the CDR3: TGTGCCAGCAGTCCCCCGGGAGCCCATGAGCAGTTCTTC. Translating gives CASSPPGAHEQFF.

The chain is built from TRBV2 and TRBJ2-7; D ambiguous. V lost 7 bases and J 3 bases, leaving 7 bases between the germline ends. CDR3 length: 11 amino acids. CDR1 and CDR2 from the germline V gene are SNHLY and FYNNEI. CDR3 sequence: CASNPNYEQYF. CDR3 in DNA: TGTGCCAGCAACCCCAACTACGAGCAGTACTTC.

The chain joins TRBV30 to TRBJ2-4; 11 bases are a match to TRBD1. The CDR3 length is 17 residues. J gave up 2 bases and V 4 bases, and 10 bases lay outside the gene matches. Germline V gives CDR1 GTSNPN, CDR2 SVGIG (reference sequence). The CDR3 loop reads CAWTRAGTGGTKNIQYF. The CDR3 bases are TGTGCCTGGACTCGAGCGGGGACAGGGGGGACCAAAAACATTCAGTACTTC.

The CDR3 region has the DNA TGTGCCAACACCGGACAACGCTCTGGGGCCAACGTCCTGACTTTC. It specifies CANTGQRSGANVLTF. The chain couples TRBV6-4 to TRBJ2-6; a weak D match, TRBD1 (5 bases). Germline assignment: CDR1 MRHNA and CDR2 SNTAGT. Trimming cost V 10 bases and J 0 bases, with 13 bases left between them. This CDR3 has 15 amino acids.

The chain couples TRBV29-1 to TRBJ2-7; tentatively, D is TRBD1 (6 bases). The CDR3 loop spans 14 amino acids. Germline V gene lookup returns CDR1 SQVTM and CDR2 ANQGSEA. V lost 5 bases and J lost 7, with 21 bases in between. The chain's CDR3 is CSVIASSQGREQYF. In DNA, the CDR3 is TGCAGCGTTATCGCCTCCTCACAGGGCCGAGAGCAGTACTTC.

The V gene is TRBV7-8, the J gene TRBJ2-1; 10 bases fit TRBD2. CDR3 size: 18 residues. V lost 1 base to trimming and J lost 5 bases; unmatched junction nucleotides: 11. Germline V gene data show CDR1 as SGHVS and CDR2 as FQNEAQ. The CDR3 coding sequence is TGTGCCAGCAGCTTAGAGGGCAGCGGGAGGGCCTTGCACAATGAGCAGTTCTTC. It translates to CASSLEGSGRALHNEQFF.

The V call is TRBV29-1, the J call TRBJ1-1, with D unresolved. This CDR3 spans 14 amino acids. Germline lookup yields CDR1 SQVTM and CDR2 ANQGSEA. V was shortened by 5 bases and J by 4 bases, with 17 bases between the two germline ends. The CDR3 region is CSVNTRRGGTEAFF. CDR3 sequence (DNA): TGCAGCGTTAACACAAGGAGAGGAGGCACTGAAGCTTTCTTT.

This clone was observed a few times. The sample has other DNA sequences that encode this CDR3 too. The chain joins TRBV19 to TRBJ1-1, with unresolved D. Germline V gene data show CDR1 as LNHDA and CDR2 as SQIVND (reference sequence). This CDR3 is built from 14 residues. Trimming pared 3 bases from V and 0 bases from J, leaving 8 bases between. The CDR3 nucleotides are TGTGCCAGTAGTATTGGCACCCTGAACACTGAAGCTTTCTTT. Protein sequence: CASSIGTLNTEAFF. Combining the CDR3 with reference TRBV19 and TRBJ1-1 gives the whole variable domain DGGITQSPKYLFRKEGQNVTLSCEQNLNHDAMYWYRQDPGQGLRLIYYSQIVNDFQKGDIAEGYSVSREKKESFPLTVTSAQKNPTAFYLCASSIGTLNTEAFFGQGTRLTVV.

This clone was observed a few times. The chain recombines TRBV5-1 with TRBJ2-6, with TRBD1 as a possible D gene (5 bases). Trimming left V 5 bases short and J 2 bases short, with 11 bases between. This CDR3 has 15 amino acids. In germline, CDR1 is SGHRS, CDR2 YFSETQ. The CDR3 sequence is CASSTQGAGANVLTF. CDR3 coding DNA: TGCGCCAGCAGTACCCAGGGTGCTGGGGCCAACGTCCTGACTTTC.

This chain joins TRBV28 and TRBJ2-7, with D perhaps matching TRBD2 (6 bases). Germline values: CDR1 MDHEN, CDR2 SYDVKM. The CDR3 has 11 amino acids. V was cut by 10 bases and J by 5 bases, with 12 bases left in between. CDR3 nucleotides: TGTGCCATCGGTGGGGGGAACGAGCAGTACTTC. This gives the protein CAIGGGNEQYF. Filled out from reference TRBV28 and TRBJ2-7, the complete variable domain reads DVKVTQSSRYLVKRTGEKVFLECVQDMDHENMFWYRQDPGLGLRLIYFSYDVKMKEKGDIPEGYSVSREKKERFSLILESASTNQTSMYLCAIGGGNEQYFGPGTRLTVT.

The chain links TRBV10-3 to TRBJ1-5, with D hard to call. Per germline, CDR1 ENHRY and CDR2 SYGVKD. CDR3 size: 17 residues. Trimming removed 0 bases at V and 1 base at J, with 13 bases between. In DNA form, the CDR3 reads TGTGCCATCAGTGAGTCGAAGGTAGATCGAAGCAATCAGCCCCAGCATTTT. It specifies CAISESKVDRSNQPQHF.

J is TRBJ2-3 and V is TRBV2; a weak D match, TRBD1 (6 bases). V was shortened by 2 bases and J by 0 bases, with 12 bases between the two germline ends. CDR1 and CDR2 from the germline V gene are SNHLY and FYNNEI. This CDR3 region has 16 residues. CDR3 sequence: CASSELGTRSTDTQYF. The CDR3 DNA reads as TGTGCCAGCAGTGAACTTGGGACACGCAGCACAGATACGCAGTATTTT.

The chain links TRBV7-2 to TRBJ2-1, with TRBD2 matching over 14 bases. Per the germline V gene, CDR1 is SGHTA and CDR2 is FQGNSA. The CDR3 has 16 residues. Trimming at V came to 5 bases and at J to 6 bases, leaving 6 bases not matched to a gene. The CDR3 sequence is CASSVRLAGGPNEQFF. For the CDR3, the DNA is TGTGCCAGCAGCGTCCGACTAGCGGGGGGGCCCAATGAGCAGTTCTTC.

The chain has TRBV5-4 and TRBJ1-2, with D unclear. The length of the CDR3 is 14 residues. CDR1 is SGHNT and CDR2 is YYREEE in the germline V gene (reference sequence). The V gene lost 4 bases and the J gene lost 8 bases, with 18 bases spanning the gap. In DNA form, the CDR3 reads TGTGCCAGCAGCATCGATATCCTACCAAGCGGCTACACCTTC. Amino acids: CASSIDILPSGYTF.

This sequence joins TRBV5-8 and TRBJ1-2; 11 positions match TRBD1. Trimming cost V 0 bases and J 8 bases; bases outside gene matches: 9. The germline V gene encodes CDR1 SGHTS and CDR2 YDEGEE. The CDR3 is made up of 16 amino acids. DNA for the CDR3: TGTGCCAGCAGCTTGGAAGGGACAGGGGGACTCCGAGGCTACACCTTC. Translated, it gives CASSLEGTGGLRGYTF.

V gene TRBV10-3 combines with J gene TRBJ2-5; 15 bases fit TRBD2. The CDR3 is made up of 15 amino acids. Germline V gives CDR1 ENHRY, CDR2 SYGVKD. Losses at the gene ends were 6 bases for V and 5 bases for J; bases not matched to a gene: 4. The CDR3 loop is CAIRGLAGGPETQYF. The CDR3 nucleotides read TGTGCCATCAGAGGACTAGCGGGGGGGCCGGAGACCCAGTACTTC.

The gene calls are TRBV7-6 and TRBJ1-1; a weak D match, TRBD1 (5 bases). The germline V gene encodes CDR1 SGHVS and CDR2 FNYEAQ. The CDR3 is made up of 17 amino acids. Trimming took 4 bases from V and 8 from J, leaving 26 bases between them. The CDR3 protein is CASSSTNPETVSGEAFF. The CDR3, as DNA: TGTGCCAGCAGCTCCACAAATCCCGAGACAGTCTCCGGGGAAGCTTTCTTT.

This rearrangement joins TRBV6-4 to TRBJ2-3, with TRBD2 identical over 13 bases. J gave up 4 bases and V 6 bases, and 4 bases lay outside the gene matches. Germline V CDR1 and CDR2: MRHNA, SNTAGT. The CDR3 is 15 amino acids. The CDR3: CASSPGLAGPDTQYF. The CDR3 DNA is TGTGCCAGCAGCCCGGGACTAGCGGGACCAGATACGCAGTATTTT.

The chain is built from TRBV7-8 and TRBJ2-1; D remains ambiguous. This CDR3 spans 15 amino acids. CDR1 and CDR2 from the germline V gene are SGHVS and FQNEAQ. V shed 0 bases and J shed 1 base, with 7 bases lying between them. The chain's CDR3 is CASSLAPYSYNEQFF. In nucleotides, the CDR3 is TGTGCCAGCAGCTTAGCTCCTTATTCCTACAATGAGCAGTTCTTC.